This T cell receptor (beta chain) was recorded in a study of shared clonotypes between healthy human individuals. All donors were healthy HIV-negative adults lacking recent acute infections or vaccinations. As processed by the authors: From ImmunoSEQ came sequences covering only the junction and carrying no quality scores, so filtering differed. The table came from immunoSEQ multiplex PCR; TCRdb's copy has only in-frame clones and leaves some out. The V and J calls and clone size come from that table; D and trimming were worked out from the DNA. Of approximately 1.5 million clones listed, about 98.5% were seen once; the top ten hold roughly 0.36%. This clone was detected once. Its antigen is not known. Overall study findings and caveats: Lower generation probabilities were found for non-shared clonotypes than for those shared by all four donors. Since donors were few, the genetic and exposure-history diversity represented was limited.

V trimming: 0 bases; J trimming: 0 bases; junction bases outside the gene matches: 9. This CDR3 has 19 amino acids. Per the germline V gene, CDR1 is SGHRS and CDR2 is YFSETQ. The specimen was naive CD4+ T cells sorted from blood. Subset given: CD45RA+ positively selected. The receptor comes from a man aged 25-45 years in good health. This chain joins TRBV5-1 and TRBJ2-3, with 11 bases fitting TRBD2. The CDR3 protein is CASSLVAGGPSRSTDTQYF. CDR3 bases: TGCGCCAGCAGCTTGGTAGCGGGAGGGCCGTCTAGAAGCACAGATACGCAGTATTTT.